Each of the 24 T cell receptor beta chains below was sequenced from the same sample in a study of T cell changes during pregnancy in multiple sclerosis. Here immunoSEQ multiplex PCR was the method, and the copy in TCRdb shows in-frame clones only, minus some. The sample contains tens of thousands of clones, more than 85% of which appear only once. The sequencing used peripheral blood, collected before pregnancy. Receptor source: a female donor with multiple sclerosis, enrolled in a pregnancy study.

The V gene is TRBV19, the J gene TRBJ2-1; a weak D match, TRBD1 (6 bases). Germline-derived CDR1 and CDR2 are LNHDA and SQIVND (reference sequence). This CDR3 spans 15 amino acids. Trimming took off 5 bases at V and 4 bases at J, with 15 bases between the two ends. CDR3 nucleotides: TGTGCCAGTAGTCGTCAGGGGCAGACTTACAATGAGCAGTTCTTC. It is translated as CASSRQGQTYNEQFF.

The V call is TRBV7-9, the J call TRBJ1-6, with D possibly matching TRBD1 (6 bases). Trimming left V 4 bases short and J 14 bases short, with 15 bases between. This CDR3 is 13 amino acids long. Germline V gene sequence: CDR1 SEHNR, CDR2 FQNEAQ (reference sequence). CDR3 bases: TGTGCCAGCAGCTCTCGGACAGCGCACGCCCTCCACTTT. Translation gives CASSSRTAHALHF.

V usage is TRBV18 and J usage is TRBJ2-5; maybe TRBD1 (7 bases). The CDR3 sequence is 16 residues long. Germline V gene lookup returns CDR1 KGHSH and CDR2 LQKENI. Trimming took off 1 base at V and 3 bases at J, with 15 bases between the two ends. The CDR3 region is CASSPRAQGGEETQYF. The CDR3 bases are TGTGCCAGCTCACCACGGGCCCAGGGGGGAGAAGAGACCCAGTACTTC.

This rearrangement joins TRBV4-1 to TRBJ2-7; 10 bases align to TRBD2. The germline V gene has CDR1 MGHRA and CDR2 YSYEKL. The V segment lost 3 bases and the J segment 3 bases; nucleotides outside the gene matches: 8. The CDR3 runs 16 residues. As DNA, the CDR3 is TGCGCCAGCAGCCAGGACCCTAGCGGGAGCGACTACGAGCAGTACTTC. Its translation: CASSQDPSGSDYEQYF.

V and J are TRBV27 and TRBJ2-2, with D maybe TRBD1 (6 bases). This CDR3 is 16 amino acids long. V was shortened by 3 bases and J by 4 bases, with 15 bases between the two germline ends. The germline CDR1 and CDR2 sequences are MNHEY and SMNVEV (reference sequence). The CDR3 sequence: CASSFRGRGSTGELFF. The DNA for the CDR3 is TGTGCCAGCAGTTTCCGGGGCAGGGGATCCACCGGGGAGCTGTTTTTT.

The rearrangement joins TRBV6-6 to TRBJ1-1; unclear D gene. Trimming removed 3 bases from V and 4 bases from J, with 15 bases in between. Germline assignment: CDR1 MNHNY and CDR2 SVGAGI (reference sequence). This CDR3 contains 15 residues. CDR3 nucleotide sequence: TGTGCCAGCAGTTATAGCACGGCACACGGCACTGAAGCTTTCTTT. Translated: CASSYSTAHGTEAFF.

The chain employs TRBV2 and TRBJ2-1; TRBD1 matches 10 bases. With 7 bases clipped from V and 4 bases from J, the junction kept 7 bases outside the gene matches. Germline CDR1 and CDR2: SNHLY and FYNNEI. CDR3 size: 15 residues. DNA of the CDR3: TGTGCCAGCACGGAGGACAGGGGGAGGTACAATGAGCAGTTCTTC. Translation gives CASTEDRGRYNEQFF.

The CDR3 DNA follows: TGTGCCAGCAGTGATGCGGGAGAGGTCTACGAGCAGTACTTC. Amino acid sequence: CASSDAGEVYEQYF. The chain is built from TRBV2 and TRBJ2-7; 7 bases fit TRBD2. The germline V gene has CDR1 SNHLY and CDR2 FYNNEI. With 3 bases clipped from V and 3 bases from J, the junction kept 5 bases outside the gene matches. This CDR3 is built from 14 residues.

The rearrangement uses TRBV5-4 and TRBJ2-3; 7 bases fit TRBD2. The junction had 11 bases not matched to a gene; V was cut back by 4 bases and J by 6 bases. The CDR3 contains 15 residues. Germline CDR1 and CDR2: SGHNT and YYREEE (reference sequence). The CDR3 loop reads CASSHGLGIDDTQYF. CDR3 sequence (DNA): TGTGCCAGCAGCCACGGACTAGGGATCGACGATACGCAGTATTTT.

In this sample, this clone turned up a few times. Here the CDR3 DNA reads TGTGCCAGCAGTACGGGACTAGCGGGATTCAGTGAGCAGTTCTTC. This translates into CASSTGLAGFSEQFF. V and J are TRBV6-6 and TRBJ2-1; 13 nucleotides line up with TRBD2. The CDR3 consists of 15 residues. The V gene's germline CDR1 is MNHNY and CDR2 SVGAGI (reference sequence). The ends lost 5 bases at V and 9 bases at J; junction bases unmatched: 7.

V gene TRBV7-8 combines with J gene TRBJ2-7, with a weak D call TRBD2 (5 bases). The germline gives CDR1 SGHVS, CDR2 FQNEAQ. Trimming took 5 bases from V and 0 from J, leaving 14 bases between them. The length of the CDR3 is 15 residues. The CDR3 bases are TGTGCCAGCAGCCCCCTGGGTGGGAGCTCCTACGAGCAGTACTTC. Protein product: CASSPLGGSSYEQYF.

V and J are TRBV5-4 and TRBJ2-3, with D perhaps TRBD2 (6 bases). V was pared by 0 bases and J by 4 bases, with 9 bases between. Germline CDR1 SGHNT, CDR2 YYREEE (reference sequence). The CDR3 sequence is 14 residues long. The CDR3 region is CASSLVGTPDTQYF. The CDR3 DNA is TGTGCCAGCAGCTTGGTGGGGACTCCAGATACGCAGTATTTT.

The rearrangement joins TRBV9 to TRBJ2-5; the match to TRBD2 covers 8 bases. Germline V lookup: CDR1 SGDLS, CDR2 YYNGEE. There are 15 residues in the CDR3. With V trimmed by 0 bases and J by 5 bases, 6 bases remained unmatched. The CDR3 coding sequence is TGTGCCAGCAGCGTAGGAAGCGGGAGAAGGGAGACCCAGTACTTC. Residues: CASSVGSGRRETQYF.

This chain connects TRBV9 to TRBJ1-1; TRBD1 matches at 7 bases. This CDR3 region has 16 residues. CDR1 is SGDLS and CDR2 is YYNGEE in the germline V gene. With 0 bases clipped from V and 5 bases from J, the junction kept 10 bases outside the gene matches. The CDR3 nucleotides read TGTGCCAGCAGCGTAGGGGGGACAGCCCCGGGGACTGAAGCTTTCTTT. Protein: CASSVGGTAPGTEAFF. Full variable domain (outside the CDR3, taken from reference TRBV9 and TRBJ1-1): DSGVTQTPKHLITATGQRVTLRCSPRSGDLSVYWYQQSLDQGLQFLIQYYNGEERAKGNILERFSAQQFPDLHSELNLSSLELGDSALYFCASSVGGTAPGTEAFFGQGTRLTVV.

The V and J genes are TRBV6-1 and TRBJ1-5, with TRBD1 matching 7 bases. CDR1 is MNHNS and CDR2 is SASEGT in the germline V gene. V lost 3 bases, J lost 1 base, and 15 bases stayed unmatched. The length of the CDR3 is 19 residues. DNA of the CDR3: TGTGCCAGCAGTGACCCAGACAGGGCCCCAATGGTGAGCAATCAGCCCCAGCATTTT. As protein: CASSDPDRAPMVSNQPQHF.

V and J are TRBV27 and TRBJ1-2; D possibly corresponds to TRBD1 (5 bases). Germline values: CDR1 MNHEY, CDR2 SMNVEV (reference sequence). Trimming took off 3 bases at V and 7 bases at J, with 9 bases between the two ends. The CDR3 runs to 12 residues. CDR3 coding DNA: TGTGCCAGCAGTTTCCAGGGTTCTGGCTACACCTTC. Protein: CASSFQGSGYTF.

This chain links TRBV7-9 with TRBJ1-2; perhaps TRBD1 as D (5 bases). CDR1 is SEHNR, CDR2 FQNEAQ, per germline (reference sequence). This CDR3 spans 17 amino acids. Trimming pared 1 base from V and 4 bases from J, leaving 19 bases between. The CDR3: CASSLGNRRVDIYGYTF. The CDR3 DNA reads TGTGCCAGCAGCTTAGGGAACAGGAGGGTCGATATCTATGGCTACACCTTC. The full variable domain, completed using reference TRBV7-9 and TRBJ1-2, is DTGVSQNPRHKITKRGQNVTFRCDPISEHNRLYWYRQTLGQGPEFLTYFQNEAQLEKSRLLSDRFSAERPKGSFSTLEIQRTEQGDSAMYLCASSLGNRRVDIYGYTFGSGTRLTVV.

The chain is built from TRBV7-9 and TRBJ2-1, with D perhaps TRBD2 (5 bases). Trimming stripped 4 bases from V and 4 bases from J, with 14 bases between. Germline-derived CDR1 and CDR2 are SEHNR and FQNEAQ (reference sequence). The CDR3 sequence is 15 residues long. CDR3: CASSWLGAVYNEQFF. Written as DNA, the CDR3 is TGTGCCAGCAGCTGGCTGGGAGCAGTATACAATGAGCAGTTCTTC.

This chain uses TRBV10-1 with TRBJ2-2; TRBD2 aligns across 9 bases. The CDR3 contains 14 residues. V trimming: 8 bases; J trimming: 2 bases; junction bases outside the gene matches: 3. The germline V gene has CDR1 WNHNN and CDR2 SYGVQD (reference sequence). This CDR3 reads CASSTSGNTGELFF. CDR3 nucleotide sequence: TGCGCCAGCTCGACTAGCGGAAACACCGGGGAGCTGTTTTTT.

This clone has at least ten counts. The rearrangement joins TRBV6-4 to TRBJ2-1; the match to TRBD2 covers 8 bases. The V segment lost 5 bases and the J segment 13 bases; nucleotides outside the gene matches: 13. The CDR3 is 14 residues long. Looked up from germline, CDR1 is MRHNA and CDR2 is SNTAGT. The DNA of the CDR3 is TGTGCCAGCAGTTTCGATGGTAGCGGGGTGAAACAGTTCTTC. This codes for CASSFDGSGVKQFF.

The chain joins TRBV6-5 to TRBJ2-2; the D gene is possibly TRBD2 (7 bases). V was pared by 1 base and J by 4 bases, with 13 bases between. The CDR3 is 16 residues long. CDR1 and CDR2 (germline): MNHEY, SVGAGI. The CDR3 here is CASSYWGGQVTGELFF. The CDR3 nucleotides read TGTGCCAGCAGTTACTGGGGGGGGCAGGTCACCGGGGAGCTGTTTTTT.

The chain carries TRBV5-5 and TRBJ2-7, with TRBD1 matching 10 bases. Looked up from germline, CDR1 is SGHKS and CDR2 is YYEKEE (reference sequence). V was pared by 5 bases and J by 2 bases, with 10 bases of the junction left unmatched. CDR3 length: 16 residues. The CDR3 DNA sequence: TGTGCCAGCAGACCCCATATCGGGACAGGGGCCTACGAGCAGTACTTC. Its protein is CASRPHIGTGAYEQYF.

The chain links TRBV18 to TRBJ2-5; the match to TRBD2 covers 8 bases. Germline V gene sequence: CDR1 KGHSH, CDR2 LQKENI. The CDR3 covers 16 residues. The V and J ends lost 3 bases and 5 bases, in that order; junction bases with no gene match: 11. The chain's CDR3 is CASSPPRAGGQETQYF. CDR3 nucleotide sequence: TGTGCCAGCTCACCCCCTCGGGCGGGGGGTCAGGAGACCCAGTACTTC.

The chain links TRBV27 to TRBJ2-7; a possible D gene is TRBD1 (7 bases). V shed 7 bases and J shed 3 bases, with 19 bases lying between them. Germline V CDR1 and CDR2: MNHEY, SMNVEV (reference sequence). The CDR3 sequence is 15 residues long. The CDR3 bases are TGTGCCAGCACCCTACGGGGGCAGGGGGGCTACGAGCAGTACTTC. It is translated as CASTLRGQGGYEQYF.